Only one count was recorded for the clone carrying this TCR beta chain. The CDR3 loop spans 13 amino acids. V was trimmed by 1 base and J by 4 bases, leaving 7 bases between them. Germline-derived CDR1 and CDR2 are SGHTA and FQGNSA. Sequencing used immunoSEQ multiplex PCR; TCRdb keeps in-frame clones, though not all of them. The data contain over 50,000 clones, about 93% of them seen just once; the ten biggest clones take up around 4%. This specimen comes from a study of technical replicates of blood from several donors. The rearrangement links TRBV7-2 to TRBJ2-5, with D perhaps matching TRBD2 (6 bases). The specimen was PBMCs. This TCR was recovered from a human donor in good health. Some clones in this sample may be carry-over from other donors' samples. CDR3 in amino acids: CASSLVGGETQYF. The CDR3 coding sequence is TGTGCCAGCAGCTTAGTGGGAGGAGAGACCCAGTACTTC. Using reference TRBV7-2 and TRBJ2-5 for the parts outside the CDR3, the full variable domain is GAGVSQSPSNKVTEKGKDVELRCDPISGHTALYWYRQSLGQGLEFLIYFQGNSAPDKSGLPSDRFSAERTGGSVSTLTIQRTQQEDSAVYLCASSLVGGETQYFGPGTRLLVL.